This entry features one T cell receptor beta chain sequence. There are a few counts of this clone. The clone's antigen remains unknown. Per-base quality was not reported, and no clone a single base away is much larger than it. This record comes from a study of cytomegalovirus exposure and HLA in healthy donors (TCRdb year 2017). Regarding the study in general: According to an earlier analysis of 550 to 700 of the donors, about 179 million T cells yielded roughly 110 million unique TCR beta sequences and around 300 Gb of sequence data. Besides the first cohort of roughly 660 subjects, a separate validation cohort made up of 120 different subjects was used. Donor age, sex, ethnicity and CMV serostatus were compiled alongside the repertoire data. Typing coverage differed by locus: A, B, C, DRB1 and DQB1 were typed in about 620-630 donors, DQA1 in about 550, DPA1 in some 610, and DPB1 in 400 to 490. Of the roughly 400 genotyped donors, about 80% fell in the genetic ancestry cluster associated with self-reported Caucasian donors. HLA typing included class I and class II loci at four-digit resolution. A later analysis re-analyzed previously published TCR beta repertoires from roughly 690 donors and added high-resolution HLA genotyping to study TCR occurrence patterns. An early release that covered about 600 HLA-typed donors contained 250 to 350 gigabases of sequencing data and some 87 million unique TCR sequences. To decide whether each TCR beta V gene segment behaved as functional or pseudogenic, an earlier analysis of fewer than 750 of the donors relied on high-throughput TCR beta sequencing. Every discovery cohort repertoire had been produced on one sequencing platform. Among roughly 400 genotyped donors of the cohort, an average of approximately 220,000 unique TCR beta nucleotide sequences was sequenced per donor, of which about 19% were non-productive. Because of strong linkage in the cohort, a handful of DR-DQ haplotypes were treated as single units for association and clustering. In the later analysis, no new phenotypic data were used to find candidate immune exposures; instead, reliance was placed on TCR beta sequences and their occurrence across donors. In a later genetic analysis, genome-wide SNP genotypes for about three fifths of the roughly 670 donors were used, and that subset was treated as a discovery cohort. Using immunosequencing, the study profiled T cell repertoires from roughly 650 subjects and related those repertoires to cytomegalovirus serostatus. The study aimed to test whether cataloging public T cell receptors could reveal signatures of past pathogen exposure. To predict cytomegalovirus infection status, the study brought together high-throughput TCR immunosequencing, statistical association of individual TCRs with disease status, and machine learning. Here is what the overall study found, with its caveats: A group of highly shared sequence variants was considered likely to be a technical artifact of the sequencing pipeline. In an earlier analysis of 500 to 650 of the donors, most TCR beta V segments appeared in productive rearrangements about 87% or about 30% of the time, broadly matching IMGT annotations. A later analysis found that HLA-associated TCR beta chains were more clonally expanded and had lower generation probabilities than equally common non-associated chains. According to a later analysis, most CMV-associated TCR beta chains appeared to be HLA-restricted, and the HLA associations seemed to be driven largely by CMV exposure. In a later analysis, around 15,000 TCR beta sequences were associated with specific HLA alleles at a false discovery rate of 0.05. Immune exposure information for the cohort was limited to CMV serostatus. Because counts were too low, seventeen rarely observed V segments, including chromosome 9 orphons, were left out of the earlier analysis of some 600 of the donors. Linkage disequilibrium might explain the correlated functional status among segregating V segments, but an unknown experimental factor could not be ruled out. An association between a missense DCLRE1C variant and V-gene and J-gene trimming of TCR beta chains was found in a later genetic analysis and replicated in an independent cohort. Because the 87-base-pair reads could not distinguish some IMGT-functional V segments, including TRBV6-2 and TRBV6-3, those segments were excluded. In a later analysis, TCR association rates were found to vary across HLA loci, with the most associated TCRs seen for DRB1 alleles and the fewest for HLA-C alleles. Strong co-occurrence of HLA alleles, especially DR and DQ, made assigning TCR associations to individual alleles difficult. The authors suggested that the approach could potentially be extended to other disease states and immunological phenotypes. Because HLA typing was unavailable for some donors at each locus, only the typed subset was used in association tests. Roughly uniform sequencing depth across donors was assumed in presence/absence analyses, although this assumption may not hold. A later analysis reported that several top co-occurrence clusters appeared linked to parvovirus B19, influenza, CMV and Epstein-Barr virus. This cohort had only TCR beta chains sequenced, and the lack of alpha or paired-chain data limited which features could be detected. Three of the identified cytomegalovirus-associated TCR beta chains were confirmed in vitro to be specific for cytomegalovirus antigens. Compared with the approximately 600-donor mean, donors in an Asian-associated ancestry cluster had fewer N-insertions in productive TCRs, according to a later genetic analysis. In both the original and validation cohorts, the classifier was reported to diagnose cytomegalovirus status with high specificity and sensitivity. Most TCR sequences were seen in very few donors, while some public TCRs were found in many individuals. A further reported finding was that TCR beta sequences accurately predicted the HLA-A and HLA-B alleles for most subjects in the first cohort. The study listed 164 TCR beta chains as associated with cytomegalovirus.

The cohort consisted of 600 to 750 healthy bone marrow donors. At the time of sampling, every cohort member was nominally healthy, though immune exposures that went unrecorded were likely present. The donor was CMV seropositive and belonged to the group of 250 to 300 seropositive cohort members. A peripheral blood sample was provided by each donor, and peripheral blood mononuclear cells were used for TCR beta sequencing. Genomic DNA extraction from the blood cell samples was performed with the Qiagen DNeasy Blood Extraction Kit. CDR3 length: 15 amino acids, cysteine to phenylalanine. Kept here is only the CDR3 DNA, which spans 45 bases and is read in frame from base 1. CDR1 and CDR2 (SGHAT, FQDESV) derive from the germline V gene (reference sequence). Ends trimmed: V by 5 bases, J by 9 bases; bases unmatched to a gene: 9. The library was made by the immunoSEQ multiplex PCR assay. For the multiplex PCR, a mixture combining 60 forward primers for TCR Vbeta segments and 13 reverse primers for TCR Jbeta segments was used. The CDR3 region of rearranged TCR beta genes was amplified from genomic DNA with a multiplex PCR assay. The amplified TCR beta libraries were sequenced on the Illumina HiSeq System as 87-base-pair reads. Concerning the study's data processing: A later analysis tallied around 82 million unique TCR beta chains across the roughly 610 repertoires, and around 9.9 million of those chains were shared by two or more donors. Raw reads were error-corrected and collapsed into unique sequences with a nearest-neighbor algorithm that merged closely related sequences to remove PCR and sequencing errors. To assign V, D and J gene segments, CDR3 sequences were aligned to IMGT reference sequences. Each retained sequence needed at least a six-nucleotide match to both a V gene segment and a J gene segment. A rearrangement was called productive if the CDR3 had no stop codons and remained in frame with V and J, and every other rearrangement was called non-productive. CDR3 was defined according to IMGT convention as the region running from the second conserved V-encoded cysteine to the conserved J-encoded phenylalanine. Sequences without an unambiguous match to a single V gene segment were excluded from the earlier analysis of a few hundred of the donors. An earlier analysis of a few hundred of the donors called V segments functional above 56.7% productive rearrangements and segregating when the between-donor standard deviation exceeded 5%. To diagnose cytomegalovirus status from the catalog of TCR beta chain sequences, a statistical classification framework was built. A later analysis assigned V and J genes by comparing TCR nucleotide sequences with IMGT/GENE-DB human TR gene sequences. Using the TCRdist pipeline, a later analysis assigned CDR3 sequences along with most-parsimonious VDJ recombination scenarios. In a later analysis, each TCR beta chain was defined by its CDR3 amino acid sequence together with its V-gene family, and reads without a unique V-gene family were excluded. As a way to deal with suspected cross-contamination and a sequencing artifact, a later analysis dropped hundreds of nucleotide sequences that were highly shared and had low generation probability. For each public chain, a later analysis derived a clonal expansion index from normalized ranks of inferred template counts within each repertoire. In a later analysis, generation probabilities were computed using a VDJ recombination model fitted to out-of-frame rearrangements, and the results were checked against IGoR. In a later analysis, TCR-TCR, TCR-HLA and TCR-CMV co-occurrence was scored with hypergeometric tests, and a repertoire-size bias correction was applied to TCR pairs. False discovery rates were estimated in a later analysis by permuting HLA or CMV assignments 20 times. In a later analysis, co-occurring TCRs were grouped with DBSCAN, and TCRdist sequence similarity was added when clustering was performed within HLA-allele-positive subsets. Repertoires with fewer than 30,000 or more than 120,000 public chains were left out of co-occurrence clustering, as were five repertoires with anomalous nucleotide sharing. TCRdb stores this immuneACCESS table with in-frame sequences only. Part of the clones is absent; in the studies checked, under half of the shortfall reflects unresolved V genes, and no reason is known for the rest. For V, J and clone size, that table is used; D and trimming come from the DNA. In this sample the table shows roughly 120,000 clones, 55% to 75% of which occur a single time. Jointly, the top ten make up about 5.7% of the sample.

Recombination linked TRBV11-1 to TRBJ2-2; 10 central nucleotides agree with TRBD2. The clonotype comes from a woman aged 70-85 years in good health and CMV-seropositive. Sequencing was performed on PBMCs. The DNA reads TGTGCCAGCAGCCCCTCGGGACTAGCGACCCGGGAGCTGTTTTTT. Translated, it reads CASSPSGLATRELFF.